This TCR beta chain was documented in a study of monozygotic twins with cystic fibrosis. The germline V gene has CDR1 SGHKS and CDR2 YYEKEE (reference sequence). The CDR3 loop spans 14 amino acids. The ends were cut back, 2 bases at V and 5 bases at J, with 14 bases in the middle. Study outcomes and limitations: Age, concordance and disease severity did not associate with shared CDR3 numbers. Nucleotide-identical clonotype sharing was significantly higher within monozygotic CF twin pairs than between unrelated CF individuals. Median Simpson clonality of roughly 0.01 suggested naive T cells predominated.

Concerning this clone itself: Antigen: not known.

Generated by immunoSEQ multiplex PCR, the TCRdb table keeps only in-frame clones and is missing some. The table has 25,000 to 30,000 clones, just over 90% seen once. V gene TRBV5-5 combines with J gene TRBJ2-7, with D perhaps matching TRBD1 (5 bases). Material for sequencing was blood. The sequence came from a girl aged 2-15 years with cystic fibrosis. CDR3 loop: CASSFFQGRDEQYF. The CDR3 coding sequence is TGTGCCAGCAGCTTTTTTCAGGGCCGCGACGAGCAGTACTTC.